This T cell receptor beta chain was profiled in a study of identical twins. Notes on the study in general: The degree of excess twin sharing was weaker in beta out-of-frame sequences. Out-of-frame alpha sequences that twins shared showed excess low generation probability.

The authors used template switching to add a universal primer site and gave cDNA unique molecular identifiers. Using its own MiXCR run on the 5' RACE reads, TCRdb lists one record per CDR3 protein. The table includes around 220,000 distinct CDR3 sequences, more than 13% detected once. Healthy Caucasians alone served as donors. CDR1 and CDR2 from the germline V gene are LGHDT and YNNKEL (reference sequence). V lost 3 bases to trimming and J lost 8 bases; unmatched junction nucleotides: 6. The CDR3 is 14 amino acids. This clonotype was counted only a few times. Its antigen is not known. Sequenced input: memory (CD45RO+) T cells sorted from blood. The TCR originated in a woman younger than 35 in good health. The chain couples TRBV3-1 to TRBJ1-2; 10 bases map to TRBD1. The CDR3 region is CASSQTGTGVGYTF. The CDR3 bases are TGTGCCAGCAGCCAGACCGGGACAGGGGTCGGCTACACCTTC.